Listed here are 2 T cell receptor beta chains from one sample, sequenced in a study of T cell changes during pregnancy in multiple sclerosis (dated by TCRdb to about 2019). Library preparation was by the immunoSEQ multiplex PCR assay. TCRdb limited this immuneACCESS table to in-frame rearrangements with V and J called. A share of clones is missing; checked studies link under half to unresolved V genes, and the rest is unexplained. The sample yields over 50,000 clones; 85% to 90% were counted once. 0.8% to 0.9% of the sample comes from the top ten. The specimen was peripheral blood, collected in the first trimester of pregnancy. Every receptor here comes from a female donor in good health, enrolled as a control in a pregnancy study.

The chain joins TRBV6-5 to TRBJ2-2; 7 positions agree with TRBD1. The CDR3 consists of 13 residues. Unmatched junction bases numbered 1, after V lost 8 bases and J lost 1 base. The germline V gene has CDR1 MNHEY and CDR2 SVGAGI. CDR3 nucleotides: TGTGCCAGCTACAGGGGGAACACCGGGGAGCTGTTTTTT. This codes for CASYRGNTGELFF.

The chain has TRBV9 and TRBJ1-3, with D tentatively TRBD1 (6 bases). This CDR3 is built from 15 residues. Deletions cut 4 bases from V and 3 bases from J, with 14 bases between. Germline V gene data show CDR1 as SGDLS and CDR2 as YYNGEE. The CDR3 bases are TGTGCCAGCAGCTCCACAGGGAGCCTTGGAAACACCATATATTTT. This translates into CASSSTGSLGNTIYF.